The present T cell receptor (beta chain) was sequenced within a study of early T cells in non-severe SARS-CoV-2 infection. Germline values: CDR1 LGHDT, CDR2 YNNKEL (reference sequence). V was pared by 0 bases and J by 1 base, with 13 bases between. The CDR3 is 17 amino acids. Using its own MiXCR run on the 5' RACE reads, TCRdb lists one record per CDR3 protein. The sample lists 70,000 to 95,000 distinct CDR3 sequences, approximately 14% seen once, with approximately 0.5% in the top ten. V is TRBV3-1 and J is TRBJ1-5; TRBD1 is a possible D gene (6 bases). The receptor was derived from an adult who was a healthcare worker with PCR-confirmed SARS-CoV-2 infection or an uninfected control (not recorded which). Material: whole blood. The CDR3 DNA sequence: TGTGCCAGCAGCCAAGATCTATTGACAGGCAGCAATCAGCCCCAGCATTTT. Its translation is CASSQDLLTGSNQPQHF.